The 32 T cell receptor beta chains presented below share a single source sample, sequenced in a study of CD4 T cells in relation to SARS-CoV-2 and coronaviruses. Only in-frame clones appear in the TCRdb table, and some are missing; sequencing was by immunoSEQ multiplex PCR. The sample contains 15,000 to 20,000 clones, around 78% of which appear only once. These receptors have no known antigen. CD4+ T cells from unexposed donors were obtained before the COVID-19 pandemic (2011-2018). After roughly ten days of culture, CD4+ T cells were isolated. Sequencing was carried out using CD4+ T cells from PBMCs, cultured in vitro. The receptors were gathered from a human donor in good health.

V and J are TRBV29-1 and TRBJ2-3; 11 bases match TRBD2. Per the germline V gene, CDR1 is SQVTM and CDR2 is ANQGSEA. The ends lost 2 bases at V and 3 bases at J; junction bases unmatched: 4. The CDR3 is 15 residues long. CDR3 sequence reads: CSVEPGTSGTDTQYF. DNA for the CDR3: TGCAGCGTTGAACCAGGGACTAGCGGAACAGATACGCAGTATTTT.

This clone was counted only a few times. The chain recombines TRBV5-4 with TRBJ2-1; D remains ambiguous. V was clipped by 0 bases and J by 4 bases, with 8 bases between them. Germline-derived CDR1 and CDR2 are SGHNT and YYREEE (reference sequence). The CDR3 runs 14 residues. CDR3 amino acids: CASSLAPEYNEQFF. DNA for the CDR3: TGTGCCAGCAGCTTGGCGCCTGAATACAATGAGCAGTTCTTC.

This clone came up a few times. The chain couples TRBV2 to TRBJ1-3; D not certain. This CDR3 is 15 amino acids long. The germline V gene has CDR1 SNHLY and CDR2 FYNNEI. Trimming shortened V by 2 bases and J by 0 bases, and 8 bases separated the two germline ends. CDR3 in amino acids: CASSETGLSGNTIYF. The CDR3 DNA reads TGTGCCAGCAGTGAAACGGGTCTCTCTGGAAACACCATATATTTT.

The chain combines TRBV19 with TRBJ2-7; perhaps TRBD2 as D (6 bases). Trimming took 6 bases from V and 4 from J, leaving 22 bases between them. CDR1 and CDR2 (germline): LNHDA, SQIVND (reference sequence). The CDR3 runs to 16 residues. The CDR3 sequence is CASREGSGPALYEQYF. CDR3 nucleotide sequence: TGTGCCAGTAGGGAAGGCAGCGGGCCAGCATTATACGAGCAGTACTTC.

This chain links TRBV30 with TRBJ1-2, with 7 bases identical to TRBD1. The length of the CDR3 is 14 residues. The junction had 4 bases not matched to a gene; V was cut back by 3 bases and J by 0 bases. CDR1 and CDR2 (germline): GTSNPN, SVGIG (reference sequence). As DNA, the CDR3 is TGTGCCTGGAGGGGACAGTTAGCTAACTATGGCTACACCTTC. The encoded protein is CAWRGQLANYGYTF.

This clone was observed a handful of times. The chain recombines TRBV14 with TRBJ2-2; 7 nucleotides line up with TRBD2. Unmatched junction bases numbered 6, after V lost 4 bases and J lost 4 bases. CDR3 length: 15 residues. Germline assignment: CDR1 SGHDN and CDR2 FVKESK. The chain's CDR3 is CASSPIGGSTGELFF. The DNA for the CDR3 is TGTGCCAGCAGCCCAATCGGGGGGAGCACCGGGGAGCTGTTTTTT.

This clone was seen more than once but under ten times. The J gene is TRBJ2-4, the V gene TRBV27; tentative D call: TRBD2 (7 bases). The CDR3 consists of 16 residues. The germline V gene encodes CDR1 MNHEY and CDR2 SMNVEV (reference sequence). Trimming took off 2 bases at V and 7 bases at J, with 18 bases between the two ends. In DNA, the CDR3 is TGTGCCAGCAGTTTAAAGGGAGGGGGGTTTCTCAACATTCAGTACTTC. Residues: CASSLKGGGFLNIQYF.

The chain carries TRBV7-8 and TRBJ2-1; 7 bases agree with TRBD2. Germline CDR1 is SGHVS and CDR2 is FQNEAQ. The CDR3 is 16 amino acids. V dropped 1 base and J dropped 4; count of bases not matched to a gene: 7. CDR3 sequence (DNA): TGTGCCAGCAGCTTAGGTGGGCTAGCGGATTACAATGAGCAGTTCTTC. It yields the protein CASSLGGLADYNEQFF.

This clone showed up just once. The rearrangement joins TRBV11-2 to TRBJ2-7, with D perhaps TRBD1 (6 bases). The CDR3 is 14 amino acids. Germline assignment: CDR1 SGHAT and CDR2 FQNNGV. The ends were cut back, 7 bases at V and 2 bases at J, with 15 bases in the middle. The CDR3 region is CASTRGGPPYEQYF. CDR3 DNA: TGTGCCAGCACCCGAGGGGGTCCCCCCTACGAGCAGTACTTC.

The chain recombines TRBV18 with TRBJ2-1; unclear D gene. Germline V gives CDR1 KGHSH, CDR2 LQKENI. The CDR3 runs 16 residues. V lost 0 bases to trimming and J lost 0 bases, with 9 bases between them. The CDR3 DNA follows: TGTGCCAGCTCACCACCGGCTGGAAGCTCCTACAATGAGCAGTTCTTC. This translates into CASSPPAGSSYNEQFF. Full variable domain (remainder filled in from reference TRBV18 and TRBJ2-1): NAGVMQNPRHLVRRRGQEARLRCSPMKGHSHVYWYRQLPEEGLKFMVYLQKENIIDESGMPKERFSAEFPKEGPSILRIQQVVRGDSAAYFCASSPPAGSSYNEQFFGPGTRLTVL.

The gene calls are TRBV30 and TRBJ2-7; D is perhaps TRBD2 (6 bases). Trimming cost V 5 bases and J 4 bases, with 24 bases left between them. The CDR3 loop spans 16 amino acids. Per germline, CDR1 GTSNPN and CDR2 SVGIG (reference sequence). This CDR3 reads CAWDAKSPGVRYEQYF. In DNA form, the CDR3 reads TGTGCCTGGGATGCAAAGTCACCGGGAGTGAGATACGAGCAGTACTTC.

The gene calls are TRBV6-6 and TRBJ1-4; no clear D. This CDR3 spans 12 amino acids. V shed 6 bases and J shed 8 bases, with 10 bases lying between them. Germline CDR1 MNHNY, CDR2 SVGAGI (reference sequence). CDR3 sequence reads: CASSQEVEKLFF. DNA for the CDR3: TGTGCCAGCAGCCAGGAAGTAGAAAAACTGTTTTTT.

This chain uses TRBV14 with TRBJ2-5; unclear D gene. There are 14 residues in the CDR3. V lost 4 bases, J lost 2 bases, and 11 bases lay in between. CDR1 and CDR2 (germline): SGHDN, FVKESK. The DNA of the CDR3 is TGTGCCAGCAGCCCCCGTTTGGGGCAAGAGACCCAGTACTTC. It encodes CASSPRLGQETQYF.

This clone occurred once. The rearrangement joins TRBV27 to TRBJ2-3, with 10 bases matching TRBD2. Germline V gives CDR1 MNHEY, CDR2 SMNVEV (reference sequence). With V trimmed by 0 bases and J by 1 base, 1 base remained unmatched. This CDR3 is built from 16 residues. CDR3 nucleotide sequence: TGTGCCAGCAGTTTATCTAGCGGGAGGCGCACAGATACGCAGTATTTT. As protein: CASSLSSGRRTDTQYF.

V is TRBV25-1 and J is TRBJ2-1; D is unresolved. Trimming cost V 3 bases and J 3 bases, with 3 bases left between them. The length of the CDR3 is 12 residues. CDR1 is MGHDK, CDR2 SYGVNS, per germline. The CDR3 DNA is TGTGCCAGCAGTGATGACTACAATGAGCAGTTCTTC. The encoded protein is CASSDDYNEQFF. Complete variable domain (other parts from reference TRBV25-1 and TRBJ2-1): EADIYQTPRYLVIGTGKKITLECSQTMGHDKMYWYQQDPGMELHLIHYSYGVNSTEKGDLSSESTVSRIRTEHFPLTLESARPSHTSQYLCASSDDYNEQFFGPGTRLTVL.

V gene TRBV10-3 combines with J gene TRBJ2-5; 7 positions agree with TRBD2. CDR3 length: 15 amino acids. CDR1 ENHRY and CDR2 SYGVKD come from the germline V gene. J was trimmed by 2 bases and V by 10 bases; bases with no gene match: 13. The CDR3 DNA follows: TGTGCCAGCCTAGACGGGGCTAGCGGACAAGAGACCCAGTACTTC. As protein: CASLDGASGQETQYF.

The chain is built from TRBV7-8 and TRBJ1-1, with D perhaps matching TRBD1 (5 bases). Between the trimmed V and J ends, which lost 4 bases and 10 bases, there was a span of 10 bases. In germline, CDR1 is SGHVS, CDR2 FQNEAQ. The CDR3 is 11 amino acids. The CDR3 reads CASSSDSGAFF. The CDR3 region has the DNA TGTGCCAGCAGCTCCGACAGTGGAGCTTTCTTT.

This clone has just a few counts. V gene TRBV5-1 combines with J gene TRBJ1-4, with 10 bases that match TRBD1. Germline V gives CDR1 SGHRS, CDR2 YFSETQ. CDR3 size: 15 residues. After removal of 4 bases from V and 7 bases from J, the junction contained 7 bases not matched to a gene. CDR3 DNA: TGCGCCAGCAGCAAAACCGGGACAGGGGTTGAAAAACTGTTTTTT. Its translation is CASSKTGTGVEKLFF.

This chain connects TRBV3-1 (or the pseudogene TRBV3-2) to TRBJ2-1; D is undetermined. Germline V gives CDR1 LGHDT, CDR2 YNNKEL (reference sequence). The CDR3 is made up of 13 amino acids. V lost 3 bases and J 5 bases, leaving 8 bases between the germline ends. The CDR3 is CASSQRSDNEQFF. The CDR3 DNA reads TGTGCCAGCAGCCAGAGATCGGACAATGAGCAGTTCTTC.

The V and J genes are TRBV7-3 and TRBJ2-1; tentative D call: TRBD1 (5 bases). Germline V gives CDR1 SGHTA, CDR2 FQGTGA. The CDR3 sequence is 13 residues long. V shed 2 bases and J shed 5 bases, with 7 bases lying between them. This CDR3 is CASSLQGNNEQFF. Here the CDR3 DNA reads TGTGCCAGCAGCTTACAGGGAAACAATGAGCAGTTCTTC.

The chain joins TRBV29-1 to TRBJ1-4, with a possible D match to TRBD1 (5 bases). The CDR3 sequence is 14 residues long. The V end was cut by 6 bases, the J end by 4 bases, with 15 bases between. Per the germline V gene, CDR1 is SQVTM and CDR2 is ANQGSEA. DNA for the CDR3: TGCAGCGTCTCGGGCAGGGCGAGTAATGAAAAACTGTTTTTT. It translates to CSVSGRASNEKLFF.

This clone has just one count. V usage is TRBV5-1 and J usage is TRBJ2-1, with 7 bases fitting TRBD1. The CDR3 covers 14 residues. V trimming: 4 bases; J trimming: 4 bases; junction bases outside the gene matches: 5. Germline values: CDR1 SGHRS, CDR2 YFSETQ. CDR3 nucleotide sequence: TGCGCCAGCAGCATAGGGACAGAGTACAATGAGCAGTTCTTC. Translation gives CASSIGTEYNEQFF.

The chain carries TRBV28 and TRBJ1-1; 8 nucleotides match TRBD1. The germline CDR1 and CDR2 sequences are MDHEN and SYDVKM. V shed 8 bases and J 5 bases; nucleotides not matched to a gene: 4. The CDR3 spans 12 residues. DNA for the CDR3: TGTGCCAGCGAGACAGGGGTTACTGAAGCTTTCTTT. Encoded protein: CASETGVTEAFF.

This chain connects TRBV4-2 to TRBJ1-4, with D hard to call. This CDR3 region has 14 residues. The germline CDR1 and CDR2 sequences are LGHNA and YNFKEQ. Trimming pared 1 base from V and 0 bases from J, leaving 3 bases between. The CDR3 DNA follows: TGTGCCAGCAGCCAAGCTGCAACTAATGAAAAACTGTTTTTT. Protein sequence: CASSQAATNEKLFF.

The V gene is TRBV2, the J gene TRBJ2-5, with D possibly being TRBD1 (5 bases). The germline CDR1 and CDR2 sequences are SNHLY and FYNNEI. The CDR3 contains 13 residues. V shed 7 bases and J shed 6 bases, with 15 bases lying between them. CDR3 protein: CASKVARAQTQYF. The CDR3 coding sequence is TGTGCCAGCAAAGTAGCCAGGGCGCAGACCCAGTACTTC. Drawing the rest from reference TRBV2 and TRBJ2-5, the complete variable domain is EPEVTQTPSHQVTQMGQEVILRCVPISNHLYFYWYRQILGQKVEFLVSFYNNEISEKSEIFDDQFSVERPDGSNFTLKIRSTKLEDSAMYFCASKVARAQTQYFGPGTRLLVL.

This chain links TRBV5-1 with TRBJ2-1, with D maybe TRBD2 (6 bases). Trimming took off 3 bases at V and 9 bases at J, with 13 bases between the two ends. Germline lookup yields CDR1 SGHRS and CDR2 YFSETQ. CDR3 length equals 13 residues. CDR3 bases: TGCGCCAGCAGCTGGTCGACTAGTGGTGAGCAGTTCTTC. It codes for CASSWSTSGEQFF.

The rearrangement joins TRBV19 to TRBJ2-1, with D perhaps matching TRBD2 (6 bases). Germline V gene data show CDR1 as LNHDA and CDR2 as SQIVND (reference sequence). This CDR3 is built from 15 residues. Trimming shortened V by 2 bases and J by 10 bases, and 18 bases separated the two germline ends. The CDR3 protein is CASSISRDSWGEQFF. The DNA of the CDR3 is TGTGCCAGTAGTATATCGAGGGACTCATGGGGCGAGCAGTTCTTC.

The chain carries TRBV19 and TRBJ2-2; D perhaps matches TRBD1 (5 bases). The V end was cut by 1 base, the J end by 3 bases, with 12 bases between. The CDR3 is 16 residues long. Germline CDR1 reads LNHDA; CDR2 reads SQIVND (reference sequence). The CDR3 reads CASSIVGQGHTGELFF. CDR3 bases: TGTGCCAGTAGTATAGTAGGGCAGGGTCACACCGGGGAGCTGTTTTTT.

This chain links TRBV18 with TRBJ2-1, with D possibly being TRBD2 (5 bases). Germline CDR1 KGHSH, CDR2 LQKENI. The CDR3 has 12 residues. V was trimmed by 3 bases and J by 7 bases, leaving 7 bases between them. The CDR3 loop is CASSPTGNEQFF. CDR3 DNA sequence: TGTGCCAGCTCACCGACGGGGAATGAGCAGTTCTTC.

This clone was counted between two and nine times. The rearrangement joins TRBV3-1 (or the pseudogene TRBV3-2) to TRBJ1-3; D gene unclear. The V end lost 7 bases, the J end lost 4 bases, and 20 bases lay between the germline ends. This CDR3 spans 16 amino acids. CDR1 is LGHDT, CDR2 YNNKEL, per germline (reference sequence). Here the CDR3 reads CASTPPSSSGGNTIYF. CDR3 DNA: TGTGCCAGCACCCCCCCCTCATCTTCGGGCGGAAACACCATATATTTT.

This clone was detected once. The J gene is TRBJ1-2, the V gene TRBV12-3 or TRBV12-4; D is unresolved. This CDR3 is built from 13 residues. Deletions cut 5 bases from V and 4 bases from J, with 11 bases between. As DNA, the CDR3 is TGTGCCAGCAGTGCTCAACCTTCCTATGGCTACACCTTC. This translates into CASSAQPSYGYTF.

V and J are TRBV30 and TRBJ2-3; 10 bases are shared with TRBD2. V shed 0 bases and J 4 bases; nucleotides not matched to a gene: 4. Germline-derived CDR1 and CDR2 are GTSNPN and SVGIG (reference sequence). This CDR3 contains 15 residues. The CDR3, as DNA: TGTGCCTGGAGTGTAAGAGCGGGAGGGCCAGATACGCAGTATTTT. It codes for CAWSVRAGGPDTQYF.